This TCR beta chain was recovered during a study of blood T cell repertoires in COVID-19. Study at large: The United States, Italy and Spain supplied acute and convalescent COVID-19 samples. Sources were T cells, B-cell-depleted T cells, or PBMCs; the material itself was cDNA or gDNA.

The table came from immunoSEQ multiplex PCR; TCRdb's copy has only in-frame clones and leaves some out. The data contain approximately 170,000 clones, roughly 85% of them singletons. Germline V lookup: CDR1 MNHNS, CDR2 SASEGT. The ends were cut back, 0 bases at V and 9 bases at J, with 12 bases in the middle. This CDR3 contains 14 residues. The receptor was isolated from a woman aged 80 or older with active or convalescent COVID-19. The V and J genes are TRBV6-1 and TRBJ2-1, with a weak D call TRBD2 (6 bases). Sequenced sample: peripheral blood. CDR3 nucleotides: TGTGCCAGCAGTGAAGCGGGGGGAGTGGGTGAGCAGTTCTTC. This translates into CASSEAGGVGEQFF.